This T cell receptor beta chain comes out of a study of shared clonotypes between healthy human individuals. Study results and limitations: Estimated clonotype richness was generally higher in naive than memory subsets.

A 200 ng quantity of DNA, 30,000 to 35,000 T cell genomes, went into the sorted-subset replicate PCRs. Measured with immunoSEQ multiplex PCR; TCRdb has only the in-frame clones, and not every one. The sample lists 2 million to 2.5 million clones, roughly 93% occurring once. The authors divided CD4+ cells into CD45RA+ naive and CD45RA-negative memory subsets. The CDR3 consists of 17 residues. J was trimmed by 1 base and V by 2 bases; bases with no gene match: 1. CDR1 is SGHVS and CDR2 is FNYEAQ in the germline V gene. To note about this clone: Its cognate antigen is unknown.

The clonotype originates from a man aged 18-30 years in good health. Some clones in this sample may be carry-over from other donors' samples. J is TRBJ2-2 and V is TRBV7-6; TRBD2 matches 13 bases. The specimen was naive CD4+ T cells from PBMCs. Sample subset: CD45RA+ positively selected. CDR3 sequence (DNA): TGTGCCAGCAGCTTAAGGACTAGCGGGAGGAACACCGGGGAGCTGTTTTTT. Protein: CASSLRTSGRNTGELFF. Filled out from reference TRBV7-6 and TRBJ2-2, the complete variable domain reads GAGVSQSPRYKVTKRGQDVALRCDPISGHVSLYWYRQALGQGPEFLTYFNYEAQQDKSGLPNDRFSAERPEGSISTLTIQRTEQRDSAMYRCASSLRTSGRNTGELFFGEGSRLTVL.